This TCR beta chain was sequenced for a study of breast tumors, draining lymph nodes, adjacent tissues. Many counts were recorded for this clonotype. Its antigen is still unknown. Breast cancer patients provided tissue from their axillary draining lymph nodes. TCRdb recomputed calls from the multiplex PCR reads with MiXCR, one row per CDR3 protein. The sample holds roughly 110,000 distinct CDR3 sequences, roughly 29% seen once. Study-wide results and caveats: The lymph node origin of tumor T cells was framed as consistent with a hypothesis, not demonstrated.

The germline CDR1 and CDR2 sequences are SEHNR and FQNEAQ (reference sequence). V gave up 0 bases and J gave up 11 bases, with 13 bases separating them. The CDR3 runs 14 residues. The source is a female donor with breast cancer. Some clones in this sample may be carry-over from other donors' samples. This chain uses TRBV7-9 with TRBJ2-2; perhaps TRBD2 as D (6 bases). The source material was axillary lymph node tissue. CDR3 DNA: TGTGCCAGCAGCTTAGCTCGGCGGGGTGGCGAGCTGTTTTTT. The encoded protein is CASSLARRGGELFF.